The clone carrying this T cell receptor beta chain turned up a few times. Its specificity is not known. The data derive from a study of response to subunit inactivated influenza vaccine. V shed 5 bases and J 5 bases; nucleotides not matched to a gene: 8. Germline CDR1 and CDR2: MGHRA and YSYEKL. The CDR3 consists of 15 residues. TCRdb redid the calling of the RT-PCR reads with MiXCR, one entry per CDR3 protein. The data contain about 650,000 distinct CDR3 sequences, around 14% of them singletons. Study conclusions and caveats: Every seasonal influenza vaccination brings in few new T cells, the authors suggested.

The chain employs TRBV4-1 and TRBJ2-5; 10 nucleotides agree with TRBD1. The sequence was collected from a man aged 50-60 years who received an inactivated influenza vaccine. Source: PBMCs from blood, taken roughly 12 days after vaccination. The CDR3 sequence is CASSYRDRGGETQYF. CDR3 DNA: TGCGCCAGCAGCTACCGGGACAGGGGTGGCGAGACCCAGTACTTC.